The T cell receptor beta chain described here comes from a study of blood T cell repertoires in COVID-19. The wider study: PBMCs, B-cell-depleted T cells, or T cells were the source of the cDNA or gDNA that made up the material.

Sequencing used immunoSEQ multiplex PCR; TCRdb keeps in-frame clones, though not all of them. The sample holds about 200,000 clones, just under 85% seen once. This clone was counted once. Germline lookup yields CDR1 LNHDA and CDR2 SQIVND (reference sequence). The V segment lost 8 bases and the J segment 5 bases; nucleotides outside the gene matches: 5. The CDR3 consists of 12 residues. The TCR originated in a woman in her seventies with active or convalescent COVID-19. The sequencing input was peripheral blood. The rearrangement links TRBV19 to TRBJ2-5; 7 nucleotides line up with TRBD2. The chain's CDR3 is CASANGRETQYF. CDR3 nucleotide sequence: TGTGCCAGTGCCAACGGGAGGGAGACCCAGTACTTC.